This T cell receptor (beta chain) derives from a study of CD8 T cells in ankylosing spondylitis. The study, taken as a whole, reports: Typical of ankylosing spondylitis blood, it appeared, was a TCR beta motif of eight highly homologous variants. Both synovial fluid and blood in reactive arthritis had previously been reported to carry some motif variants.

The germline V gene has CDR1 SNHLY and CDR2 FYNNEI. The CDR3 loop spans 14 amino acids. V was cut by 3 bases and J by 7 bases, with 12 bases left in between. In the case of this clonotype: What it binds is not known.

MiXCR was run by TCRdb on the 5' RACE reads, yielding one entry per CDR3 protein. Among 30,000 to 45,000 distinct CDR3 sequences, 16% were seen once, and the ten largest hold 35% to 50%. The receptor was derived from a male donor with ankylosing spondylitis or in good health (not recorded which). The V gene is TRBV2, the J gene TRBJ2-2; D not resolved. The sequencing input was blood. DNA for the CDR3: TGTGCCAGCAGTGAGCAGCGCTACGGCGGGGAGCTGTTTTTT. It codes for CASSEQRYGGELFF.